Sequencing of this T cell receptor beta chain was carried out in a study of blood T cell repertoires in COVID-19. The germline CDR1 and CDR2 sequences are MDHEN and SYDVKM. V was pared by 4 bases and J by 8 bases, with 5 bases between. The CDR3 loop spans 11 amino acids. Clones were sequenced by immunoSEQ multiplex PCR, and TCRdb holds only the in-frame ones, with some missing. The table has some 210,000 clones, about 92% seen once; the top ten hold around 1.2%. The receptor was isolated from a young man with acute or convalescent COVID-19. The chain carries TRBV28 and TRBJ2-2; D gene uncertain. The material sequenced was peripheral blood. CDR3 amino acids: CASSSRGELFF. As DNA, the CDR3 is TGTGCCAGCAGTTCGCGAGGGGAGCTGTTTTTT.